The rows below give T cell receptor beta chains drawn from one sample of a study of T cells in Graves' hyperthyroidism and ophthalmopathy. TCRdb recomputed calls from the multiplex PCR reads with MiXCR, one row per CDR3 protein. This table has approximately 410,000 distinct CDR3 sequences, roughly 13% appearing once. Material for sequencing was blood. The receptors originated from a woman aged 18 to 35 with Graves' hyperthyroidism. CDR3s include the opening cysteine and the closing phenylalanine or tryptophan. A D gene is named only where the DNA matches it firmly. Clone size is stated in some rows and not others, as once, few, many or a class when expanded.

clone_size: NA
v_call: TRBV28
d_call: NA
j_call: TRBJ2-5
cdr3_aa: CTSSLPTGSTTETQYF
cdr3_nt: TGTACCAGCAGCCTCCCGACAGGTTCGACGACGGAGACCCAGTACTTC

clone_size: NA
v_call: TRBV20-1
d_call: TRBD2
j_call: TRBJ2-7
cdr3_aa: CRGSGKPPYEQYF
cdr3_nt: TGCAGGGGTAGCGGGAAACCCCCCTACGAGCAGTACTTC

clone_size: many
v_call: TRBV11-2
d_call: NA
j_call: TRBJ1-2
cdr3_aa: CASSLTDDSPAYGYTF
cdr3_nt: TGTGCCAGCAGCCTCACGGACGACAGCCCGGCCTATGGCTACACCTTC

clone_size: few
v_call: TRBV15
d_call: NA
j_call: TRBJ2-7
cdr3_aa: CATSSALRTPIYEQYF
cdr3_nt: TGTGCCACCAGCTCTGCCCTGCGGACACCAATCTACGAGCAGTACTTC

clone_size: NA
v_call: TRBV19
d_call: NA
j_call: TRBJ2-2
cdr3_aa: CASSIKGWGNTGELFF
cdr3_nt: TGTGCCAGTAGTATTAAGGGTTGGGGGAACACCGGGGAGCTGTTTTTT

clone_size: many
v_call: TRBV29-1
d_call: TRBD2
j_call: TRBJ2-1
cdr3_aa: CSVESPDTSGSTDEQFF
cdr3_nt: TGCAGCGTTGAATCCCCCGACACTAGCGGGAGTACAGATGAGCAGTTCTTC

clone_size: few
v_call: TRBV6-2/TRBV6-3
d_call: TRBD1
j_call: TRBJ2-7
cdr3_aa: CASSLRDRVSQQYF
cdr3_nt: TGTGCCAGCAGCCTCCGGGACAGGGTTTCTCAGCAGTACTTC

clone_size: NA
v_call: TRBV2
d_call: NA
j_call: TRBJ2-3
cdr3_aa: CASSEGLQGITDTQYF
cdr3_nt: TGTGCCAGCAGTGAAGGTCTCCAAGGGATCACAGATACGCAGTATTTT

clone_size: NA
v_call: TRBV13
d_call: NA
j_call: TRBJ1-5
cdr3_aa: CASSFGAQPQHF
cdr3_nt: TGTGCCAGCAGCTTTGGAGCTCAGCCCCAGCATTTT

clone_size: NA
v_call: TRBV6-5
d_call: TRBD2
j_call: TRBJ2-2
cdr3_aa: CASRVGLAGAGELFF
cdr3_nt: TGTGCCAGCAGGGTAGGACTAGCGGGAGCCGGGGAGCTGTTTTTT

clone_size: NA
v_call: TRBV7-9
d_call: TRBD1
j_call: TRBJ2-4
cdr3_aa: CASSSPTGGAAKNIQYF
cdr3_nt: TGTGCCAGCAGCTCCCCCACAGGGGGCGCGGCCAAAAACATTCAGTACTTC

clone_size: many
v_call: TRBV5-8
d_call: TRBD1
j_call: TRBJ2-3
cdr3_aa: CASSEPGQLSTDTQYF
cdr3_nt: TGTGCCAGCAGCGAGCCGGGACAGCTTAGCACAGATACGCAGTATTTT

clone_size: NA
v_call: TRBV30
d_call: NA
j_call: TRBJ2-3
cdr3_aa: CAWSLQGPDTQYF
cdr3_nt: TGTGCCTGGAGTCTCCAGGGCCCAGATACGCAGTATTTT

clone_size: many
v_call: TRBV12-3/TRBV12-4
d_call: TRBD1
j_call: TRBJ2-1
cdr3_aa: CASRVQGGQEQFF
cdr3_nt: TGTGCCAGCCGAGTACAGGGGGGTCAGGAGCAGTTCTTC

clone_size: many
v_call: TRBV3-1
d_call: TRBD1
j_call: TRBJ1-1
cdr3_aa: CASSPLPGTGGEGTEAFF
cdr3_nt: TGTGCCAGCAGCCCGCTCCCCGGGACAGGGGGCGAGGGCACTGAAGCTTTCTTT

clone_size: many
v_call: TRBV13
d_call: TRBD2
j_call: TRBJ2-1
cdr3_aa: CASSPTLPGVAGAYNEQFF
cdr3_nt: TGTGCCAGCAGCCCAACCCTCCCAGGGGTAGCGGGAGCTTACAATGAGCAGTTCTTC

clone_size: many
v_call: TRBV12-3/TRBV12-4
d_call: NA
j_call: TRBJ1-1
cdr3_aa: CASTAGVNTEAFF
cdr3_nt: TGTGCCAGCACAGCAGGGGTGAACACTGAAGCTTTCTTT

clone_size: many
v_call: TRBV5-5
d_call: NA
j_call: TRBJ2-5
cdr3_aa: CASSPGPTSQETQYF
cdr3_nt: TGTGCCAGCAGCCCCGGCCCCACTTCCCAAGAGACCCAGTACTTC

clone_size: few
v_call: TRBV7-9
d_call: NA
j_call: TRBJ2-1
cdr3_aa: CASSLIDEQFF
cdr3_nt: TGTGCCAGCAGCCTAATAGATGAGCAGTTCTTC

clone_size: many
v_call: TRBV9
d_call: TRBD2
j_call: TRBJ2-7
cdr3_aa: CASSEGLAEGYEQYF
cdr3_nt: TGTGCCAGCAGCGAGGGACTAGCGGAGGGTTACGAGCAGTACTTC

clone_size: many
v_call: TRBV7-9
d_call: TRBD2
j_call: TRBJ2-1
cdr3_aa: CASSAGRGSYNEQFF
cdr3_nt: TGTGCCAGCAGCGCAGGGAGGGGCTCCTACAATGAGCAGTTCTTC

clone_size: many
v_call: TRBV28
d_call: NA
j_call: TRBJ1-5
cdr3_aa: CASSPSGEALHQPQHF
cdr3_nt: TGTGCCAGCAGTCCCTCCGGTGAGGCATTACATCAGCCCCAGCATTTT

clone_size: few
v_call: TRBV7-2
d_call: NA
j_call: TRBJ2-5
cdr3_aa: CASSLVLDQETQYF
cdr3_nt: TGTGCCAGCAGCTTAGTCCTAGACCAAGAGACCCAGTACTTC

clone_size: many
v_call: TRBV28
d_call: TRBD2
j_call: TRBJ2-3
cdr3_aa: CASSPGLASTDTQYF
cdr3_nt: TGTGCCAGCAGCCCCGGACTAGCGAGCACAGATACGCAGTATTTT

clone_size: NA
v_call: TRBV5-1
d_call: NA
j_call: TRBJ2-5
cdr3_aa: CASSDDEETQYF
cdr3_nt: TGCGCCAGCAGCGACGACGAAGAGACCCAGTACTTC

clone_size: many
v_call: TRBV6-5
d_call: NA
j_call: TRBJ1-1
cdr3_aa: CASSYSATMNTEAFF
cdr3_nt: TGTGCCAGCAGTTACTCGGCCACGATGAACACTGAAGCTTTCTTT

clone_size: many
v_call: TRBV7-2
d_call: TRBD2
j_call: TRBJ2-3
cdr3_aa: CASSSRGLGADTQYF
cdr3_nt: TGTGCCAGCAGCTCAAGGGGACTAGGTGCAGATACGCAGTATTTT

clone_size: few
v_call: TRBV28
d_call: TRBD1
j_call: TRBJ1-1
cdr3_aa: CASSGQGKLNTEAFF
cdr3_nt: TGTGCCAGCAGTGGACAGGGGAAATTGAACACTGAAGCTTTCTTT

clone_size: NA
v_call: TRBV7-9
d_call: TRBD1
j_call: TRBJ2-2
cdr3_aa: CASSGRDRGFFANTGELFF
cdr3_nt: TGTGCCAGCAGCGGCCGGGACAGGGGTTTTTTCGCGAACACCGGGGAGCTGTTTTTT

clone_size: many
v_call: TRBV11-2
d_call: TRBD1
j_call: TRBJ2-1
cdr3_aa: CASSPNSGTGRDNEQFF
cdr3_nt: TGTGCCAGCAGCCCTAACTCCGGGACAGGGCGCGACAATGAGCAGTTCTTC

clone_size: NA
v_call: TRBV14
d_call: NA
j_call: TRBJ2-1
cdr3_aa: CASSQVNQNEQFF
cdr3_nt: TGTGCCAGCAGCCAAGTCAACCAAAATGAGCAGTTCTTC

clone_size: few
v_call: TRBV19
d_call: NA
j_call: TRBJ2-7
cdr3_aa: CASSISFSYEQYF
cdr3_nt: TGTGCCAGTAGTATATCCTTCTCCTACGAGCAGTACTTC

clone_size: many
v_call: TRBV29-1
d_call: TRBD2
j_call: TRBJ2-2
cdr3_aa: CSVEGVAGEGTGELFF
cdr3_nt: TGCAGCGTTGAAGGAGTAGCGGGAGAGGGTACCGGGGAGCTGTTTTTT

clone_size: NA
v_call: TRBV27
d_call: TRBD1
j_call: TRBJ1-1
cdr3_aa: CASSSIQGARNTEAFF
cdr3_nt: TGTGCCAGCAGTTCAATACAGGGGGCGCGGAACACTGAAGCTTTCTTT

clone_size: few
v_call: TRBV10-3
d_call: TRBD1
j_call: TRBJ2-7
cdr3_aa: CASGQGGYEQYF
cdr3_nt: TGTGCCTCTGGACAGGGTGGCTACGAGCAGTACTTC

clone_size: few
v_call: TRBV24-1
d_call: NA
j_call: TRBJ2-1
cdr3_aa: CATSDWSTESSYNEQFF
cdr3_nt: TGTGCCACCAGTGATTGGTCGACTGAAAGCTCCTACAATGAGCAGTTCTTC

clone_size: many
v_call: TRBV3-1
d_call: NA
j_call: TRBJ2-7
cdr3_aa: CASSPGTTSYEQYF
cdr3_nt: TGTGCCAGCAGCCCGGGGACCACATCTTACGAGCAGTACTTC

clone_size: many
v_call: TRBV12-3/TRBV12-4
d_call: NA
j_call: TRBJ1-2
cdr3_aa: CASSFSVRDGDYGYTF
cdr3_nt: TGTGCCAGCAGTTTTAGTGTCAGGGACGGTGACTATGGCTACACCTTC

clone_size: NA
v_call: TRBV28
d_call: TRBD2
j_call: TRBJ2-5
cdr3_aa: CASGGLAGAVQETQYF
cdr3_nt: TGTGCCAGCGGGGGGCTAGCGGGAGCAGTCCAAGAGACCCAGTACTTC

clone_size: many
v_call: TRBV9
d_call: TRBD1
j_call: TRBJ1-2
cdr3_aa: CASSPRTGKAHGYTF
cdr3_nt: TGTGCCAGCAGCCCCCGGACAGGGAAGGCGCATGGCTACACCTTC

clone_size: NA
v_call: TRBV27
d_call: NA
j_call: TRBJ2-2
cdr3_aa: CASSLNTRTGELFF
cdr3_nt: TGTGCCAGCAGTTTAAACACCCGCACCGGGGAGCTGTTTTTT

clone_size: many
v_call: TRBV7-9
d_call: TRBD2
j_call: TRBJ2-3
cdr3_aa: CASSLWARREDTQYF
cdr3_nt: TGTGCCAGCAGCTTATGGGCTAGGCGGGAGGATACGCAGTATTTT

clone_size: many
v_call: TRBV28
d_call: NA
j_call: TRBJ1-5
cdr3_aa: CASRLSGVSNQPQHF
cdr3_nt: TGTGCCAGCAGATTGTCAGGGGTAAGCAATCAGCCCCAGCATTTT

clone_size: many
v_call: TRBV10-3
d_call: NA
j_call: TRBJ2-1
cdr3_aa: CAISGRGRAGDEQFF
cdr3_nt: TGTGCCATCAGTGGGCGGGGGCGCGCCGGGGATGAGCAGTTCTTC

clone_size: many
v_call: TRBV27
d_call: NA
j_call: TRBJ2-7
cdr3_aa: CASSHRDSYEQYF
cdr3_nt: TGTGCCAGCAGTCACCGCGACAGCTACGAGCAGTACTTC

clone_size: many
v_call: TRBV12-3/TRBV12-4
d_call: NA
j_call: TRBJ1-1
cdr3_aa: CASSLGTSEAFF
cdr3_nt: TGTGCCAGCAGTTTAGGGACATCTGAAGCTTTCTTT

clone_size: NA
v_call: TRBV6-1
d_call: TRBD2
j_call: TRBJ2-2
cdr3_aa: CASTIAGGRAGELFF
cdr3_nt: TGTGCCAGCACCATAGCGGGAGGGCGGGCCGGGGAGCTGTTTTTT

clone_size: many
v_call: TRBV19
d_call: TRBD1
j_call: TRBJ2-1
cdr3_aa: CASSIGQGVRNEQFF
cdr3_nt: TGTGCCAGTAGTATTGGACAGGGGGTCAGGAATGAGCAGTTCTTC